The following is a TCR beta chain sequence with its context. The germline V gene has CDR1 SGHVS and CDR2 FQNEAQ. V lost 5 bases to trimming and J lost 0 bases, with 16 bases between them. The CDR3 runs 16 residues. From the 5' RACE reads, TCRdb called clonotypes with MiXCR, one entry per CDR3 protein. The profile shows tens of thousands of distinct CDR3 sequences, 27% of them singletons. This specimen belongs to a study of CD8 T cells in ankylosing spondylitis. V is TRBV7-8 and J is TRBJ2-5; D gene unclear. The receptor was isolated from a male donor with ankylosing spondylitis or in good health (not recorded which). Source material: blood, either unsorted or a sorted T cell fraction (not recorded which). The CDR3 coding sequence is TGTGCCAGCAGCCCCCGGAACGGCGGCCACCAAGAGACCCAGTACTTC. Translating gives CASSPRNGGHQETQYF.